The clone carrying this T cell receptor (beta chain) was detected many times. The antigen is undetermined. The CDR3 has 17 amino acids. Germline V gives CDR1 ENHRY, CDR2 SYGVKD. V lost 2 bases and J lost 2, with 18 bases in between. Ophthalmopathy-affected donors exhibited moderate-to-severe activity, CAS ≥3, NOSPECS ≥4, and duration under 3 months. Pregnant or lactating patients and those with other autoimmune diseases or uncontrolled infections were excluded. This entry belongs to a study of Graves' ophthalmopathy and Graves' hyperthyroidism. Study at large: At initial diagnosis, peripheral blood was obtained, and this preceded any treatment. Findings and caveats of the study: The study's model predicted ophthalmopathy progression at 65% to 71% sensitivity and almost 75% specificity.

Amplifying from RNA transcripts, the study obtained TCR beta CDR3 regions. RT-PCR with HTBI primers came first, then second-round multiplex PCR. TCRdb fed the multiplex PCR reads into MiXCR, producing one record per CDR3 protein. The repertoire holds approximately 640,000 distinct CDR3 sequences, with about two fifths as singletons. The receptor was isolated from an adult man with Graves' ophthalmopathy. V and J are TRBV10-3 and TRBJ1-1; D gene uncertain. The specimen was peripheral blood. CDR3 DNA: TGTGCCATCAGTGAGAGTCGGGGAAACCTAATTAACACTGAAGCTTTCTTT. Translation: CAISESRGNLINTEAFF.